The 29 T cell receptor beta chains below were found in one sample sequenced in a study of chemoradiotherapy in HPV16-positive cancers. Assay: immunoSEQ multiplex PCR; the TCRdb copy retains only in-frame clones and omits some. The sample carries roughly 3,500 clones, approximately 96% recorded once. The biological material was taken from a patient who underwent chemoradiotherapy. The receptors derive from a human donor with HPV-associated anogenital cancer.

The chain is built from TRBV29-1 and TRBJ1-2, with 7 bases matching TRBD1. With V trimmed by 3 bases and J by 8 bases, 6 bases remained unmatched. Germline assignment: CDR1 SQVTM and CDR2 ANQGSEA. The CDR3 spans 12 residues. The CDR3 nucleotides are TGCAGCGTTGACGAGGGGGCTTGGGGCTACACCTTC. This codes for CSVDEGAWGYTF.

This rearrangement joins TRBV6-1 to TRBJ1-2; the D is unclear. Germline assignment: CDR1 MNHNS and CDR2 SASEGT. The CDR3 has 12 amino acids. The V end was cut by 1 base, the J end by 5 bases, with 5 bases between. CDR3 loop: CASSEGGYGYTF. The CDR3 nucleotides are TGTGCCAGCAGTGAAGGAGGGTATGGCTACACCTTC.

The V and J genes are TRBV5-1 and TRBJ1-1; perhaps TRBD1 as D (6 bases). Germline CDR1 reads SGHRS; CDR2 reads YFSETQ. This CDR3 is built from 12 residues. The V and J ends lost 4 bases and 3 bases respectively, with 7 bases between them. CDR3 DNA: TGCGCCAGCAGCACAGGGTACACTGAAGCTTTCTTT. This gives the protein CASSTGYTEAFF.

The chain's CDR3 is CASKPGPQETQYF. CDR3 nucleotides: TGTGCCAGTAAACCTGGGCCCCAAGAGACCCAGTACTTC. V usage is TRBV19 and J usage is TRBJ2-5, with unresolved D. The CDR3 is 13 amino acids. Looked up from germline, CDR1 is LNHDA and CDR2 is SQIVND (reference sequence). V was trimmed by 7 bases and J by 1 base, leaving 10 bases between them. The full variable domain, rest sourced from reference TRBV19 and TRBJ2-5, is DGGITQSPKYLFRKEGQNVTLSCEQNLNHDAMYWYRQDPGQGLRLIYYSQIVNDFQKGDIAEGYSVSREKKESFPLTVTSAQKNPTAFYLCASKPGPQETQYFGPGTRLLVL.

CDR3 amino acids: CASSLLAGGGTDTQYF. Here the CDR3 DNA reads TGTGCCAGCAGCCTATTAGCGGGGGGTGGCACAGATACGCAGTATTTT. The chain joins TRBV7-2 to TRBJ2-3; 10 nucleotides match TRBD2. The V gene end was trimmed by 5 bases and the J gene end by 1 base; junction bases not matched to a gene: 6. This CDR3 has 16 amino acids. Germline CDR1 reads SGHTA; CDR2 reads FQGNSA.

The CDR3 is CASSVAGEPTHEQFF. CDR3 DNA: TGTGCCAGCAGCGTAGCGGGAGAACCCACCCATGAGCAGTTCTTC. The rearrangement joins TRBV9 to TRBJ2-1; maybe TRBD2 (6 bases). The ends were cut back, 0 bases at V and 8 bases at J, with 15 bases in the middle. Germline V gives CDR1 SGDLS, CDR2 YYNGEE. The CDR3 extends over 15 amino acids.

The chain has TRBV9 and TRBJ2-7; TRBD2 agrees at 10 bases. Per germline, CDR1 SGDLS and CDR2 YYNGEE. The CDR3 length is 14 residues. V was clipped by 4 bases and J by 2 bases; unmatched bases: 3. The CDR3: CASSPSGRAYEQYF. DNA of the CDR3: TGTGCCAGCAGCCCGAGCGGGAGGGCCTACGAGCAGTACTTC.

The rearrangement uses TRBV14 and TRBJ1-2; 8 bases line up with TRBD1. This CDR3 is 15 amino acids long. V lost 0 bases, J lost 7 bases, and 7 bases stayed unmatched. Germline values: CDR1 SGHDN, CDR2 FVKESK. In nucleotides, the CDR3 is TGTGCCAGCAGCCAAGATTCGGCAGGGGGCCGTGGCTACACCTTC. This sequence encodes CASSQDSAGGRGYTF.

V gene TRBV25-1 combines with J gene TRBJ2-7; no clear D. Deletions cut 4 bases from V and 4 bases from J, with 8 bases between. This CDR3 is built from 12 residues. Per the germline V gene, CDR1 is MGHDK and CDR2 is SYGVNS. The CDR3 loop reads CASSGRRYEQYF. CDR3 bases: TGTGCCAGCAGTGGGCGACGTTACGAGCAGTACTTC.

This clone was detected only once. V gene TRBV9 combines with J gene TRBJ2-3; D is perhaps TRBD2 (7 bases). With 0 bases removed from V and 4 bases from J, the gap between germline ends came to 15 bases. The CDR3 loop spans 16 amino acids. CDR1 and CDR2 (germline): SGDLS, YYNGEE. Written as DNA, the CDR3 is TGTGCCAGCAGCGTAGAAGGAGGGGGGGCCTCAGATACGCAGTATTTT. It yields the protein CASSVEGGGASDTQYF.

This clone is a singleton in its sample. The chain links TRBV18 to TRBJ2-2; D could derive from TRBD1 or TRBD2 (5 bases each). The CDR3 sequence is 13 residues long. Trimming removed 3 bases at V and 6 bases at J, with 8 bases between. The germline V gene has CDR1 KGHSH and CDR2 LQKENI. The chain's CDR3 is CASSPRGAGELFF. As DNA, the CDR3 is TGTGCCAGCTCACCTCGAGGGGCCGGGGAGCTGTTTTTT.

This chain uses TRBV19 with TRBJ2-7; D may be TRBD1 or TRBD2 (5 bases each). Trimming left V 5 bases short and J 3 bases short, with 14 bases between. The CDR3 loop spans 14 amino acids. Germline values: CDR1 LNHDA, CDR2 SQIVND (reference sequence). CDR3 protein: CASSVSGTNYEQYF. For the CDR3, the DNA is TGTGCCAGTAGTGTGTCAGGGACCAACTACGAGCAGTACTTC.

V is TRBV6-1 and J is TRBJ1-1; a weak D match, TRBD1 (6 bases). Trimming pared 7 bases from V and 2 bases from J, leaving 11 bases between. Germline V gene data show CDR1 as MNHNS and CDR2 as SASEGT. The CDR3 contains 13 residues. This chain's CDR3 is CASTWGLNTEAFF. In DNA, the CDR3 is TGTGCCAGCACCTGGGGGCTCAACACTGAAGCTTTCTTT.

This chain joins TRBV4-2 and TRBJ2-5; D is ambiguous. The germline V and J ends were trimmed by 0 bases and 5 bases, with 10 bases remaining between them. This CDR3 has 14 amino acids. The germline gives CDR1 LGHNA, CDR2 YNFKEQ. DNA for the CDR3: TGTGCCAGCAGCCAAGATGCTAGTTGGGAGACCCAGTACTTC. It translates to CASSQDASWETQYF.

V is TRBV5-1 and J is TRBJ1-2, with no clear D. Germline assignment: CDR1 SGHRS and CDR2 YFSETQ. V was cut by 2 bases and J by 0 bases, with 8 bases left in between. This CDR3 is 14 amino acids long. CDR3 nucleotide sequence: TGCGCCAGCAGCTTAGGAGGAACTAACTATGGCTACACCTTC. It codes for CASSLGGTNYGYTF.

This rearrangement joins TRBV27 to TRBJ1-1; 10 bases map to TRBD1. This CDR3 has 15 amino acids. CDR1 and CDR2 from the germline V gene are MNHEY and SMNVEV (reference sequence). With V trimmed by 7 bases and J by 3 bases, 8 bases remained unmatched. The CDR3 loop reads CASKLDRGRDTEAFF. The CDR3 DNA is TGTGCCAGCAAACTTGACAGGGGGCGGGACACTGAAGCTTTCTTT.

J is TRBJ1-4 and V is TRBV7-2, with 7 bases aligning to TRBD1. The V gene's germline CDR1 is SGHTA and CDR2 FQGNSA. This CDR3 has 16 amino acids. The J segment lost 2 bases and the V segment lost 7 bases, leaving 10 bases of the junction unmatched. The DNA of the CDR3 is TGTGCCAGCAAAAGAGGGGGCGGATTTACTAATGAAAAACTGTTTTTT. Its translation is CASKRGGGFTNEKLFF.

The chain has TRBV5-1 and TRBJ2-5; 14 nucleotides agree with TRBD2. Germline V gene lookup returns CDR1 SGHRS and CDR2 YFSETQ. V was pared by 4 bases and J by 4 bases, with 6 bases of the junction left unmatched. The CDR3 is 16 amino acids. The DNA of the CDR3 is TGCGCCAGCAGCCCCCGACTAGCGGGAGGGAGAGAGACCCAGTACTTC. Protein product: CASSPRLAGGRETQYF.

V usage is TRBV19 and J usage is TRBJ2-3; D is perhaps TRBD2 (7 bases). Germline V gene lookup returns CDR1 LNHDA and CDR2 SQIVND (reference sequence). CDR3 length: 13 amino acids. V was cut by 7 bases and J by 4 bases, with 12 bases left in between. The CDR3 region is CASNGGLPDTQYF. The CDR3 DNA sequence: TGTGCCAGTAACGGGGGGCTCCCAGATACGCAGTATTTT.

The chain employs TRBV11-2 and TRBJ1-3; D unresolved. Trimming removed 0 bases from V and 4 bases from J, with 4 bases in between. This CDR3 comprises 13 residues. CDR1 is SGHAT, CDR2 FQNNGV, per germline. The CDR3 nucleotides are TGTGCCAGCAGCTTAGACGGAGGAAACACCATATATTTT. Protein: CASSLDGGNTIYF.

The chain is built from TRBV19 and TRBJ2-5; 10 bases agree with TRBD1. The germline V gene has CDR1 LNHDA and CDR2 SQIVND (reference sequence). CDR3 length: 14 residues. The V segment lost 6 bases and the J segment 5 bases; nucleotides outside the gene matches: 6. The CDR3, as DNA: TGTGCCAGTAGGATGACAGGGGGCTACGAGACCCAGTACTTC. It specifies CASRMTGGYETQYF.

This clone was detected only once. The J gene is TRBJ2-7, the V gene TRBV10-2; 7 bases are shared with TRBD2. Per germline, CDR1 WSHSY and CDR2 SAAADI. V lost 7 bases, J lost 5 bases, and 11 bases stayed unmatched. The CDR3 spans 14 residues. CDR3 sequence reads: CASNFGRGLNEQYF. CDR3 DNA: TGCGCCAGCAATTTTGGGCGGGGGTTGAACGAGCAGTACTTC.

This chain joins TRBV5-1 and TRBJ2-3, with 9 nucleotides matching TRBD2. From germline, CDR1 is SGHRS and CDR2 YFSETQ. With 0 bases clipped from V and 0 bases from J, the junction kept 8 bases outside the gene matches. The CDR3 runs 18 residues. For the CDR3, the DNA is TGCGCCAGCAGCTTGGGACTAGCGGTAACCTCTAGCACAGATACGCAGTATTTT. Amino acids: CASSLGLAVTSSTDTQYF.

This clone was counted a single time. The chain couples TRBV5-8 to TRBJ2-1; D not resolved. Trimming took 4 bases from V and 0 from J, leaving 8 bases between them. The CDR3 totals 14 residues. Germline V gene lookup returns CDR1 SGHTS and CDR2 YDEGEE. CDR3 residues: CASSRTFSYNEQFF. CDR3 sequence (DNA): TGTGCCAGCAGCCGGACCTTCTCCTACAATGAGCAGTTCTTC.

The J gene is TRBJ1-3, the V gene TRBV6-1, with a possible D match to TRBD1 (5 bases). The CDR3 sequence is 15 residues long. Germline V CDR1 and CDR2: MNHNS, SASEGT. Trimming removed 0 bases from V and 0 bases from J, with 6 bases in between. The CDR3: CASSEAGGSGNTIYF. The DNA of the CDR3 is TGTGCCAGCAGTGAAGCTGGGGGCTCTGGAAACACCATATATTTT.

The chain has TRBV6-1 and TRBJ1-2; TRBD1 aligns across 8 bases. J gave up 4 bases and V 0 bases, and 4 bases lay outside the gene matches. The length of the CDR3 is 15 residues. The V gene's germline CDR1 is MNHNS and CDR2 SASEGT. This CDR3 reads CASSEAPGQAYGYTF. The CDR3 nucleotides read TGTGCCAGCAGTGAAGCCCCGGGACAGGCCTATGGCTACACCTTC.

The chain has TRBV5-1 and TRBJ1-2, with D possibly TRBD1 on 6 matching bases. Trimming cost V 4 bases and J 6 bases, with 16 bases left between them. CDR3 length: 14 amino acids. Germline V gives CDR1 SGHRS, CDR2 YFSETQ. CDR3 sequence: CASSPAGGADGYTF. The CDR3 DNA is TGCGCCAGCAGCCCCGCGGGGGGGGCGGATGGCTACACCTTC.

V is TRBV15 and J is TRBJ2-7, with TRBD1 identical over 9 bases. This CDR3 is 15 amino acids long. Trimming removed 0 bases from V and 1 base from J; junction bases left unmatched: 1. CDR1 and CDR2 from the germline V gene are LNHNV and YYDKDF (reference sequence). The CDR3 region has the DNA TGTGCCACCAGCAGAGAAGGGACAGGGTCCTACGAGCAGTACTTC. This encodes CATSREGTGSYEQYF. Using reference TRBV15 and TRBJ2-7 for the parts outside the CDR3, the full variable domain is DAMVIQNPRYQVTQFGKPVTLSCSQTLNHNVMYWYQQKSSQAPKLLFHYYDKDFNNEADTPDNFQSRRPNTSFCFLDIRSPGLGDTAMYLCATSREGTGSYEQYFGPGTRLTVT.

This sequence joins TRBV7-2 and TRBJ2-4; D is unresolved. Germline CDR1 is SGHTA and CDR2 is FQGNSA. V was pared by 0 bases and J by 1 base, with 7 bases between. The CDR3 spans 15 residues. The CDR3 DNA reads as TGTGCCAGCAGCTTAGCAATGGGCGCCAAAAACATTCAGTACTTC. Its translation: CASSLAMGAKNIQYF.